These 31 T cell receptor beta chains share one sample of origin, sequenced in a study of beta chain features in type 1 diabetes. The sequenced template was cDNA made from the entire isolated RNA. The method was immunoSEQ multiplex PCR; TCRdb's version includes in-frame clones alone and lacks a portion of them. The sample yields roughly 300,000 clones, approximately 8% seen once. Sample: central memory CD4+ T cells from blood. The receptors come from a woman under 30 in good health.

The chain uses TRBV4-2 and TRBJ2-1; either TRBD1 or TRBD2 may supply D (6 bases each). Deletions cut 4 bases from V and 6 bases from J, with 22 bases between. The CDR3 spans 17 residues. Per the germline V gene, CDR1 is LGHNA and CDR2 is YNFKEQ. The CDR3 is CASSPIMDWGASNEQFF. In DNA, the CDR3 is TGTGCCAGCAGCCCAATAATGGACTGGGGGGCGAGCAATGAGCAGTTCTTC.

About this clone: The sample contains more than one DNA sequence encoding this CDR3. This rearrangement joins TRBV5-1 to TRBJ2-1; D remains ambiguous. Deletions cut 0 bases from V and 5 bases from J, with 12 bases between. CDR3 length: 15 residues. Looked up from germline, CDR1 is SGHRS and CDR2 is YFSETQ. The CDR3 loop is CASSLGTTRNNEQFF. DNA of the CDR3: TGCGCCAGCAGCTTGGGGACGACAAGGAACAATGAGCAGTTCTTC.

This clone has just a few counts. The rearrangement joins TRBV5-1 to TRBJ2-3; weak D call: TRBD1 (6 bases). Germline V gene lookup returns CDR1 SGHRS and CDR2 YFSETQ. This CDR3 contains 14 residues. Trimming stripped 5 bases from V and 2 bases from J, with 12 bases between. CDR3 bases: TGCGCCAGCAGACCGGGACAAAACACAGATACGCAGTATTTT. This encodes CASRPGQNTDTQYF.

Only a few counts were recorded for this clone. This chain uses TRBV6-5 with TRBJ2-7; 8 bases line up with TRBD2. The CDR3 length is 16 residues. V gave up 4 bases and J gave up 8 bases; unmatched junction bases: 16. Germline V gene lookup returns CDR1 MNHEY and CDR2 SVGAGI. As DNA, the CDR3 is TGTGCCAGCAGTTCGTTACGTACTAGCGGAGCGAGTCAGCAGTACTTC. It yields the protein CASSSLRTSGASQQYF.

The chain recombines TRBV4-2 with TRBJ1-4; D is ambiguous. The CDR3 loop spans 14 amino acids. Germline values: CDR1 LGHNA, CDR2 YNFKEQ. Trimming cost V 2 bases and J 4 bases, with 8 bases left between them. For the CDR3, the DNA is TGTGCCAGCAGCCAACTTGGTCATAATGAAAAACTGTTTTTT. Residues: CASSQLGHNEKLFF.

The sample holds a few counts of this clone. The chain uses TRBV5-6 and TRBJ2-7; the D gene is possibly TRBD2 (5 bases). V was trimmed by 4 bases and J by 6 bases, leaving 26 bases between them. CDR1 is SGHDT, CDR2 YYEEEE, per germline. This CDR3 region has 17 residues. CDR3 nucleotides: TGTGCCAGCAGCCGGGTGGGCCGTGGTGGGGAGTATAGCGAGCAGTACTTC. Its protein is CASSRVGRGGEYSEQYF.

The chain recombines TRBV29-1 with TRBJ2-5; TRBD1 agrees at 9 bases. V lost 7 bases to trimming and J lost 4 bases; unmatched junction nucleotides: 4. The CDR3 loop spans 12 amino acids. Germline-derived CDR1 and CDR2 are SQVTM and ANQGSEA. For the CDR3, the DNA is TGCAGCGGCATGGACAGGGGAGAGACCCAGTACTTC. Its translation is CSGMDRGETQYF.

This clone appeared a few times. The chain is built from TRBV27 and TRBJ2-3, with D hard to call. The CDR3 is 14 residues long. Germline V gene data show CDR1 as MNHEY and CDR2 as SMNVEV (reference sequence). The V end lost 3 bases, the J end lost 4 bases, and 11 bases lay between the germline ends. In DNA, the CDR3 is TGTGCCAGCAGTTTGGAAAGAACGGCAGATACGCAGTATTTT. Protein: CASSLERTADTQYF.

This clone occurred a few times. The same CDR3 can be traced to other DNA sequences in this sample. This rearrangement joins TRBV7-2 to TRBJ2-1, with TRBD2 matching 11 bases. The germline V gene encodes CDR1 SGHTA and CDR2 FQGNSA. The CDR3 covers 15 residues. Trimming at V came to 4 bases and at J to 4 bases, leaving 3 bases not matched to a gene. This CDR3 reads CASSSTSGSYNEQFF. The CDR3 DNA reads TGTGCCAGCAGCTCCACTAGCGGGAGTTACAATGAGCAGTTCTTC.

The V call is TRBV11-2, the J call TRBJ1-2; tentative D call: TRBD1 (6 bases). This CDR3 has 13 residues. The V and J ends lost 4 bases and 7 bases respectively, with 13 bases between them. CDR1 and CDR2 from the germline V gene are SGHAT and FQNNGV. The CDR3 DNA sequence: TGTGCCAGCAGCTCCGGGCAGGGGATTGGCTACACCTTC. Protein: CASSSGQGIGYTF.

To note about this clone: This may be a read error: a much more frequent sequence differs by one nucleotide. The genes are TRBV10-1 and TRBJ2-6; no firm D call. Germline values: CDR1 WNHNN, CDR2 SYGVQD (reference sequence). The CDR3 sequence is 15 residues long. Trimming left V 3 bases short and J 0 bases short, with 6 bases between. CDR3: CASSDPSSGANVLTF. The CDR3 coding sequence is TGCGCCAGCAGTGATCCGAGCTCTGGGGCCAACGTCCTGACTTTC.

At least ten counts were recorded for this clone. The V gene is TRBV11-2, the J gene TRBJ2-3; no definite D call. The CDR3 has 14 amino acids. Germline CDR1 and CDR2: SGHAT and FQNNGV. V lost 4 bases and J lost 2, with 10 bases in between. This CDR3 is CASSSEWNTDTQYF. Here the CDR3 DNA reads TGTGCCAGCAGCTCGGAGTGGAACACAGATACGCAGTATTTT.

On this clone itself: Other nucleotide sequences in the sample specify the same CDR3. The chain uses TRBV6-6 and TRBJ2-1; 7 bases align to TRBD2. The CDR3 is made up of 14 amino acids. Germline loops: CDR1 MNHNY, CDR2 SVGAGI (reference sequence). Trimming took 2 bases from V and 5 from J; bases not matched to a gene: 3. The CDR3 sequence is CASSYSGRDNEQFF. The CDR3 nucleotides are TGTGCCAGCAGTTACAGTGGGAGGGACAATGAGCAGTTCTTC.

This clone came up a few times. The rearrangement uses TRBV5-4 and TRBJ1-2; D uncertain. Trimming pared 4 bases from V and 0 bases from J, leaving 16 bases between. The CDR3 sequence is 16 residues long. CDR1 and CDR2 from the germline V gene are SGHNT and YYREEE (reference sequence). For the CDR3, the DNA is TGTGCCAGCAGCCCCGGGAGGACCAATGCTAACTATGGCTACACCTTC. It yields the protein CASSPGRTNANYGYTF.

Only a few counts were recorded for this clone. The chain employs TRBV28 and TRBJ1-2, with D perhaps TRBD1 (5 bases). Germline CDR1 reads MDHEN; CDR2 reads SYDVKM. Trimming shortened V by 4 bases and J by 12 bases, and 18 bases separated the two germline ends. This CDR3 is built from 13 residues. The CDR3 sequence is CASSSDWQGVNTF. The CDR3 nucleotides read TGTGCCAGCAGTTCAGATTGGCAGGGAGTGAACACCTTC.

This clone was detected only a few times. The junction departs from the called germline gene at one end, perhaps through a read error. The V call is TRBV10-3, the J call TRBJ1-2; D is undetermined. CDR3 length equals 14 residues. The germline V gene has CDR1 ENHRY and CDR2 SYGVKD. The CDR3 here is CASSEGMENYGYTF. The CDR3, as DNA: TGTGCCAGCAGTGAAGGGATGGAGAACTATGGCTACACCTTC.

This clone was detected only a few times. CDR3 sequence reads: CASSLTKDTEAFF. CDR3 sequence (DNA): TGTGCCAGCAGCTTAACCAAGGACACTGAAGCTTTCTTT. The chain uses TRBV7-2 and TRBJ1-1; D is unclear. This CDR3 is built from 13 residues. V gave up 2 bases and J gave up 3 bases, with 7 bases separating them. CDR1 and CDR2 (germline): SGHTA, FQGNSA.

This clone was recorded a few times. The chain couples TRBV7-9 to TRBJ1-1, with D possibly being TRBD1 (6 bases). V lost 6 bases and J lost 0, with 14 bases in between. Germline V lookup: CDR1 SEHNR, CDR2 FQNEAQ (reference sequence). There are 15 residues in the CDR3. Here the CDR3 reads CASRPGVRVNTEAFF. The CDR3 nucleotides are TGTGCCAGCAGGCCAGGGGTCAGGGTGAACACTGAAGCTTTCTTT.

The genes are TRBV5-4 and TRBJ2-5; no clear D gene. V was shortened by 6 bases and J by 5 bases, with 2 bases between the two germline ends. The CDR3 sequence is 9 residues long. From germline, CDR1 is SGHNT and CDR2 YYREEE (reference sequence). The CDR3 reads CASNETQYF. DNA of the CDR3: TGTGCCAGCAACGAGACCCAGTACTTC.

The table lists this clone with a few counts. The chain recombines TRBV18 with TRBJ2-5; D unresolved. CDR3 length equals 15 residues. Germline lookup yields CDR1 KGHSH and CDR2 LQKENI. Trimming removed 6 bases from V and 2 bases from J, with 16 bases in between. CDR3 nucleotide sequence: TGTGCCAGCTCGGCTTTGGGTCCTCCTCAAGAGACCCAGTACTTC. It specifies CASSALGPPQETQYF.

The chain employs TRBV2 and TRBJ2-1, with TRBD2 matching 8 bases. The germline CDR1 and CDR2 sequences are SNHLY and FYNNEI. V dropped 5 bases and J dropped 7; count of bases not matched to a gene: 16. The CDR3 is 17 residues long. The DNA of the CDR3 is TGTGCCAGCAGTCTTCTTGGCAAGCGGGAGACGACGAATGAGCAGTTCTTC. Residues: CASSLLGKRETTNEQFF.

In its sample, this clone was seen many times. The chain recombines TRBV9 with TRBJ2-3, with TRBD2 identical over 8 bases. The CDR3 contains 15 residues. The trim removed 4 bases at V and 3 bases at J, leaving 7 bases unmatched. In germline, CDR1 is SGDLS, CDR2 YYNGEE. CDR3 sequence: CASSRSGSGTDTQYF. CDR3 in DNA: TGTGCCAGCAGCCGCAGCGGGAGTGGAACAGATACGCAGTATTTT.

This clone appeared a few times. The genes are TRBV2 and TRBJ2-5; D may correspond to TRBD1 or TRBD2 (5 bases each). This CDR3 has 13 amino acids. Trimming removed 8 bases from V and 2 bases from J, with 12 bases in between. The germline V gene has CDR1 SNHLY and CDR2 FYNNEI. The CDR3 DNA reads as TGTGCCAGCGAAGAGGGGAGTCAAGAGACCCAGTACTTC. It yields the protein CASEEGSQETQYF. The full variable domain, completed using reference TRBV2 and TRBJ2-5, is EPEVTQTPSHQVTQMGQEVILRCVPISNHLYFYWYRQILGQKVEFLVSFYNNEISEKSEIFDDQFSVERPDGSNFTLKIRSTKLEDSAMYFCASEEGSQETQYFGPGTRLLVL.

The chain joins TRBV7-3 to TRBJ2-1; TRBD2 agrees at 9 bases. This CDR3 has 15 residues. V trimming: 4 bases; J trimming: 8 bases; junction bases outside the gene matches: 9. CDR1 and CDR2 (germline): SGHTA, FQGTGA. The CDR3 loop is CASSYISGSGYEQFF. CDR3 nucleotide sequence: TGTGCCAGCAGCTACATTAGCGGGAGTGGGTATGAGCAGTTCTTC.

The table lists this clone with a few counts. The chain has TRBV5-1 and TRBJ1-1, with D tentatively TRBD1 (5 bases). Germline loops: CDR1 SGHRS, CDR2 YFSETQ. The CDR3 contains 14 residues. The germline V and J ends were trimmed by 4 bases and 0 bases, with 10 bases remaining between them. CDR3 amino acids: CASSDDRMNTEAFF. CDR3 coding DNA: TGCGCCAGCAGCGATGACAGAATGAACACTGAAGCTTTCTTT.

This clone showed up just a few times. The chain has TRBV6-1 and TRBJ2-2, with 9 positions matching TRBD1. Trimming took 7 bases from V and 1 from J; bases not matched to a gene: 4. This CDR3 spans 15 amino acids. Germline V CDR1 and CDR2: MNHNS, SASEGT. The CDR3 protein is CASKPGQGNTGELFF. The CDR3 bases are TGTGCCAGCAAACCGGGACAGGGGAACACCGGGGAGCTGTTTTTT.

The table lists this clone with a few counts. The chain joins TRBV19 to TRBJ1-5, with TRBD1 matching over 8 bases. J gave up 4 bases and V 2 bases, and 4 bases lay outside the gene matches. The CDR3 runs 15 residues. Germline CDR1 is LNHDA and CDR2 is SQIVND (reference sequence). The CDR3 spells CASSILDRDNQPQHF. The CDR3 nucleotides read TGTGCCAGTAGTATACTGGACAGGGATAATCAGCCCCAGCATTTT.

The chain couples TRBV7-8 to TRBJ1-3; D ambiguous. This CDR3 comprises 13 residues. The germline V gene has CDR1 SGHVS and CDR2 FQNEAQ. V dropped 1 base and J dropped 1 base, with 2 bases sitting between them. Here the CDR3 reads CASSLDSGNTIYF. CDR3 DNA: TGTGCCAGCAGCTTAGATTCTGGAAACACCATATATTTT.

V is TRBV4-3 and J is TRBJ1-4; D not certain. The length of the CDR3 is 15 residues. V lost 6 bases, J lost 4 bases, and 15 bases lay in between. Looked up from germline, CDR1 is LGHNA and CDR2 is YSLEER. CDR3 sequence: CASSYQEGYNEKLFF. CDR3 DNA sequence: TGCGCCAGCAGTTACCAGGAGGGTTATAATGAAAAACTGTTTTTT.

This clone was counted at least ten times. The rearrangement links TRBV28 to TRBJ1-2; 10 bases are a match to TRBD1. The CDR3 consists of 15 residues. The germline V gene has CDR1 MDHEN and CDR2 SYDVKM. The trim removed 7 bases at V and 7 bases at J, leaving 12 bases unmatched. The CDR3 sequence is CASTGGQGPWGGYTF. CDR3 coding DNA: TGTGCCAGCACAGGGGGACAGGGGCCTTGGGGTGGCTACACCTTC.

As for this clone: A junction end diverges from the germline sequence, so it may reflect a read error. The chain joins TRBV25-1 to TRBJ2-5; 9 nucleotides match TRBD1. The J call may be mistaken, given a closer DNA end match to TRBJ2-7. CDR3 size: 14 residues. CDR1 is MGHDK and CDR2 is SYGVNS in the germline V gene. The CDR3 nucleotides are TGTGCCAGCAGCCCGGGACAGGGCTCCCACGAGCAGTACTTC. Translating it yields CASSPGQGSHEQYF.